The 3 T cell receptor beta chains in this list originate from one sample, sequenced in a study of beta chain features in type 1 diabetes. Investigators reverse transcribed all isolated RNA, so they sequenced expressed TCRB transcripts. The table came from immunoSEQ multiplex PCR; TCRdb's copy has only in-frame clones and leaves some out. The table records 850,000 to 900,000 clones, roughly a sixth of them present only once. The sequencing sample was made of naive CD4+ T cells from blood. These receptors were collected from a woman aged 18-29 years in good health.

The table lists this clone with a few counts. The chain uses TRBV28 and TRBJ2-6, with no clear D. V was trimmed by 3 bases and J by 3 bases, leaving 9 bases between them. This CDR3 contains 15 residues. Germline V gene sequence: CDR1 MDHEN, CDR2 SYDVKM. The CDR3 DNA reads as TGTGCCAGCAGTTTGCCCGGTGGTGGGGCCAACGTCCTGACTTTC. Translation: CASSLPGGGANVLTF.

This clone was recorded a few times. This CDR3 is also generated by other DNA sequences in the sample. This sequence joins TRBV5-1 and TRBJ2-3, with TRBD2 as a possible D gene (6 bases). The CDR3 sequence is 14 residues long. V lost 2 bases and J 1 base, leaving 8 bases between the germline ends. Per germline, CDR1 SGHRS and CDR2 YFSETQ. CDR3 bases: TGCGCCAGCAGCTTACTAGCTGGCACAGATACGCAGTATTTT. Its protein product is CASSLLAGTDTQYF.

The chain joins TRBV7-8 to TRBJ2-5; D not certain. Trimming took 5 bases from V and 6 from J, leaving 19 bases between them. CDR1 and CDR2 (germline): SGHVS, FQNEAQ. The CDR3 is made up of 15 amino acids. CDR3 in DNA: TGTGCCAGCAGCCAGACGTTGGCAAACGGCCAGACCCAGTACTTC. Its translation: CASSQTLANGQTQYF.